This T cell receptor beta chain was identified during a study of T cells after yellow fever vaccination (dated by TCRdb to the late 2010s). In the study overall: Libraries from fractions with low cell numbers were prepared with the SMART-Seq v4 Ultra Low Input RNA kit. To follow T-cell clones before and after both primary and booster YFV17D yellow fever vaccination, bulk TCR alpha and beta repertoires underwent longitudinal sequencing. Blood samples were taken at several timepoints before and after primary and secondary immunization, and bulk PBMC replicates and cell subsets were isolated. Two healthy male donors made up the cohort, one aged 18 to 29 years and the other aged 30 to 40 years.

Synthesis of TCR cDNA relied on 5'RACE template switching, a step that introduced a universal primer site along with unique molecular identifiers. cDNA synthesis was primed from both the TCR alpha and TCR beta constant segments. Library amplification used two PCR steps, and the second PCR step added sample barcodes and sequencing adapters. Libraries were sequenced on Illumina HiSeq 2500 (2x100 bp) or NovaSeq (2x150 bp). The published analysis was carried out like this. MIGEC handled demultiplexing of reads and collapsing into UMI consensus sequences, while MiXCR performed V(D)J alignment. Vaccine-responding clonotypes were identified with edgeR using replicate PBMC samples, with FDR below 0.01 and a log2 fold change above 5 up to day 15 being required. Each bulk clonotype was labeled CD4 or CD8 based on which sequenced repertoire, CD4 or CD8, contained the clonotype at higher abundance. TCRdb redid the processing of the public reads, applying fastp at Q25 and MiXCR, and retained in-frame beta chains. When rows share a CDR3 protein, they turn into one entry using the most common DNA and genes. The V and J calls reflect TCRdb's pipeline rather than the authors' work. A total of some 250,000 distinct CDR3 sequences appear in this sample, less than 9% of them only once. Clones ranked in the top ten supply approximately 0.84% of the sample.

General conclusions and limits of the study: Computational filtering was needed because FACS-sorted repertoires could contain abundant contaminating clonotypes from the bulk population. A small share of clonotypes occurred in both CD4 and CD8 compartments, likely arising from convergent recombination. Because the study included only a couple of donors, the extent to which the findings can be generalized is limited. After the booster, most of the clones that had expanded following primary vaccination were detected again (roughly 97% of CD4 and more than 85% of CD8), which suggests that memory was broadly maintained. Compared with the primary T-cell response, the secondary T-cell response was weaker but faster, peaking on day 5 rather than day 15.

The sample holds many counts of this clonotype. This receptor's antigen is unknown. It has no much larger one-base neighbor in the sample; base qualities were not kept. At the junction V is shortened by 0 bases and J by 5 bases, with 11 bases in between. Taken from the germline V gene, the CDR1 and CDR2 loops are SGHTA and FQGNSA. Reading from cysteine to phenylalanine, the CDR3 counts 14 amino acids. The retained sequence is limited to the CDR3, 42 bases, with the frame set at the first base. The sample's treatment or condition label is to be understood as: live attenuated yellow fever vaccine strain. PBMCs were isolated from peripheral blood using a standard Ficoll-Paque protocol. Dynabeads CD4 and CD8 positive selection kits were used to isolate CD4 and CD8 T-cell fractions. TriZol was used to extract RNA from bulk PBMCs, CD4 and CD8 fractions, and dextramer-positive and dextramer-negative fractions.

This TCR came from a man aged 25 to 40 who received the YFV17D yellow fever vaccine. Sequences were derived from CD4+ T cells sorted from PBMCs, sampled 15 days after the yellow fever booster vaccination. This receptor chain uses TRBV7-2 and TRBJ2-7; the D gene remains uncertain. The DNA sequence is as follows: TGTGCCAGCAGCTTAGCGATTACAAGTCACGAGCAGTACTTC. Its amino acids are CASSLAITSHEQYF.